This note documents a single TCR beta chain sequence. Its antigen remains unidentified. The record originates from a study of cytomegalovirus exposure and HLA in healthy donors. Study-level points and caveats: For most TCR beta V segments, an earlier analysis put the productive rate at about 87% or about 30% of the time. In a later analysis, at a false discovery rate of 0.05, under 20,000 TCR beta sequences matched HLA alleles.

Germline-derived CDR1 and CDR2 are SGHAT and FQNNGV. This CDR3 spans 15 amino acids. Trimming stripped 4 bases from V and 4 bases from J, with 16 bases between. The PCR contained 60 Vbeta and 13 Jbeta primers. Data came from immunoSEQ multiplex PCR; TCRdb stores just in-frame clones and leaves some out. The sample yields about 82,000 clones, roughly 80% seen once. Sequenced input: PBMCs. This chain joins TRBV11-2 and TRBJ1-2; D is perhaps TRBD1 (5 bases). The sequence was obtained from a human donor in good health. Here the CDR3 DNA reads TGTGCCAGCAGCTCCTCCGGGACTTCACCCTATGGCTACACCTTC. This gives the protein CASSSSGTSPYGYTF.